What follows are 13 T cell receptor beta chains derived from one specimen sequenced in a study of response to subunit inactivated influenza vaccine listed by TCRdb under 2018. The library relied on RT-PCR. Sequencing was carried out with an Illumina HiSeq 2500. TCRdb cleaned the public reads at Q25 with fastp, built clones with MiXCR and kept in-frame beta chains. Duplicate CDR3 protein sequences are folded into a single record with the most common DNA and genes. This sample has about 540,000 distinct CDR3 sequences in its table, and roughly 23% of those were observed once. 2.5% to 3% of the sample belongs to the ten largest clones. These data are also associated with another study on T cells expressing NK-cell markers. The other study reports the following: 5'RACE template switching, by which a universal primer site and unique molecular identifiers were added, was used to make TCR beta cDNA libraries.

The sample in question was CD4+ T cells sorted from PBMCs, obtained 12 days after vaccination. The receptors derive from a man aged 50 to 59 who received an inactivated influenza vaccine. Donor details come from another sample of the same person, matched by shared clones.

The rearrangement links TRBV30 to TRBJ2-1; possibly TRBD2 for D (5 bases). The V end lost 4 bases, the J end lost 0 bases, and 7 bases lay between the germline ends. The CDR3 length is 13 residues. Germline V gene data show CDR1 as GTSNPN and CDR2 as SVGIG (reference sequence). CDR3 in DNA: TGTGCCTGGACACGGGACTCCTACAATGAGCAGTTCTTC. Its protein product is CAWTRDSYNEQFF.

The CDR3 DNA reads as TGTGCCAGCAGCCTCTCAGACAGGAGCTACTACGAGCAGTACTTC. Residues: CASSLSDRSYYEQYF. This chain connects TRBV5-8 to TRBJ2-7, with a weak D call TRBD1 (6 bases). Looked up from germline, CDR1 is SGHTS and CDR2 is YDEGEE. This CDR3 spans 15 amino acids. Trimming shortened V by 4 bases and J by 3 bases, and 17 bases separated the two germline ends.

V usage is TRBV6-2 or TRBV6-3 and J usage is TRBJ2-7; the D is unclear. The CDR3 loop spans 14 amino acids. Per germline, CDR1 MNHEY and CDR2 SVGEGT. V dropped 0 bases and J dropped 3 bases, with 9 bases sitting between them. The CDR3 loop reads CASSYSELVYEQYF. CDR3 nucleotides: TGTGCCAGCAGTTACTCAGAGTTGGTCTACGAGCAGTACTTC.

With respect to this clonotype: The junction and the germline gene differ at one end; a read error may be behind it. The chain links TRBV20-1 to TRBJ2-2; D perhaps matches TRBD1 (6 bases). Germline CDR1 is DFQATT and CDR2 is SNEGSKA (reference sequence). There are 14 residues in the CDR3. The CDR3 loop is CSARGASGTVELFF. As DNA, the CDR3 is TGCAGTGCTAGGGGGGCTTCGGGCACCGTGGAGCTGTTTTTT.

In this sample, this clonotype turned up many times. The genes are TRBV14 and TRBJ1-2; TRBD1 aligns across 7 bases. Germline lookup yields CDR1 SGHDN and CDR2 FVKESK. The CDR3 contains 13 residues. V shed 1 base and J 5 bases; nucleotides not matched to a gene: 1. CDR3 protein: CASSQGTGYGYTF. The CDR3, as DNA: TGTGCCAGCAGCCAAGGGACAGGTTATGGCTACACCTTC.

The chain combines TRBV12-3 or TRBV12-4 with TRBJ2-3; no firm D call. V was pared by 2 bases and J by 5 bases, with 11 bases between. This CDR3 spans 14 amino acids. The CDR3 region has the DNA TGTGCCAGCAGTTTAAGTTTGTTAGGAGATACGCAGTATTTT. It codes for CASSLSLLGDTQYF.

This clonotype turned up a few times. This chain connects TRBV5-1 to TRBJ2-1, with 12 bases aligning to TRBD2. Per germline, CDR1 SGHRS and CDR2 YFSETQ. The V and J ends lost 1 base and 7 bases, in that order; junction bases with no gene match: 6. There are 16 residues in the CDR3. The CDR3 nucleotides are TGCGCCAGCAGCTTGAGACTAGCGGGAGACGGAAATGAGCAGTTCTTC. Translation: CASSLRLAGDGNEQFF.

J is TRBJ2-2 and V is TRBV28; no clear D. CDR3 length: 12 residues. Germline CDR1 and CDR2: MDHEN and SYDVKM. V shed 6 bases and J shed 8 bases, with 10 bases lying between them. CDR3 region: CASRLRIGELFF. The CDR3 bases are TGTGCCAGCAGACTCAGAATTGGGGAGCTGTTTTTT.

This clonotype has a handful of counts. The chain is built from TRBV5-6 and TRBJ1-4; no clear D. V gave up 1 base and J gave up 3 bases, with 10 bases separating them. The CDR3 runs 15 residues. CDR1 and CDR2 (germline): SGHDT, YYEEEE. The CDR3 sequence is CASSLFGQANEKLFF. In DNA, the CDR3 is TGTGCCAGCAGCTTGTTTGGTCAGGCTAATGAAAAACTGTTTTTT.

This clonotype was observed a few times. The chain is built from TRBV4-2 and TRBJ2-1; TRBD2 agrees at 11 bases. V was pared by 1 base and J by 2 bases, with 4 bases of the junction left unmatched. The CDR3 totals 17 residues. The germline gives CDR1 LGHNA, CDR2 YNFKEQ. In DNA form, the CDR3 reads TGTGCCAGCAGCCAAGTGCTAGCGGGGGGCCCCTACAATGAGCAGTTCTTC. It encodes CASSQVLAGGPYNEQFF.

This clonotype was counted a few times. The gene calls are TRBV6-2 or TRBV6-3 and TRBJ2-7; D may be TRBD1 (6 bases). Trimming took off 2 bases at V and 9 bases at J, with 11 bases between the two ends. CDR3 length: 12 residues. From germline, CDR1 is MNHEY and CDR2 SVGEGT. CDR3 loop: CASSYQGNSQYF. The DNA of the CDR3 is TGTGCCAGCAGTTACCAGGGGAATTCGCAGTACTTC.

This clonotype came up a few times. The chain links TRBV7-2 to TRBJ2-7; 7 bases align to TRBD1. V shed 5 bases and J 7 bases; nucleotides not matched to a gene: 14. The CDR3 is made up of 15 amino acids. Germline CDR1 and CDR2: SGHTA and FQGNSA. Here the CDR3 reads CASSPKTGSLWEQYF. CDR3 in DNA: TGTGCCAGCAGCCCTAAGACAGGGTCCCTCTGGGAGCAGTACTTC.

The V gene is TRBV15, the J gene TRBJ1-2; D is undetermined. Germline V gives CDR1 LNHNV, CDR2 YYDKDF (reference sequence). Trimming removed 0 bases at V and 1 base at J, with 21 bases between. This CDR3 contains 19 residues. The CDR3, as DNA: TGTGCCACCAGCAGAGAAGGGCTTAGGAGGTTTTCGGATAACTATGGCTACACCTTC. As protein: CATSREGLRRFSDNYGYTF.